The 2 T cell receptor beta chains below were found in one sample sequenced in a study of shared clonotypes between healthy human individuals. Generated by immunoSEQ multiplex PCR, the TCRdb table keeps only in-frame clones and is missing some. The table shows a few million clones, with around 95% occurring only once. What was sequenced was naive CD4+ T cells sorted from blood. Subset: CD45RA+ positively selected. These receptors all stem from a man between 18 and 35 years old in good health.

The CDR3 nucleotides read TGTGCCAGCAGTTACTCGATTTTTAGGGAAGTTGGCTACACCTTC. As protein: CASSYSIFREVGYTF. The genes are TRBV6-5 and TRBJ1-2, with D unresolved. Between the trimmed V and J ends, which lost 0 bases and 7 bases, there was a span of 15 bases. Germline CDR1 MNHEY, CDR2 SVGAGI. The CDR3 runs 15 residues.

The gene calls are TRBV28 and TRBJ2-5; no definite D call. Germline assignment: CDR1 MDHEN and CDR2 SYDVKM. V shed 5 bases and J shed 5 bases, with 18 bases lying between them. This CDR3 contains 15 residues. Written as DNA, the CDR3 is TGTGCCAGCAGTCCGGTGACGAAGTTGGGGGAGACCCAGTACTTC. This codes for CASSPVTKLGETQYF.